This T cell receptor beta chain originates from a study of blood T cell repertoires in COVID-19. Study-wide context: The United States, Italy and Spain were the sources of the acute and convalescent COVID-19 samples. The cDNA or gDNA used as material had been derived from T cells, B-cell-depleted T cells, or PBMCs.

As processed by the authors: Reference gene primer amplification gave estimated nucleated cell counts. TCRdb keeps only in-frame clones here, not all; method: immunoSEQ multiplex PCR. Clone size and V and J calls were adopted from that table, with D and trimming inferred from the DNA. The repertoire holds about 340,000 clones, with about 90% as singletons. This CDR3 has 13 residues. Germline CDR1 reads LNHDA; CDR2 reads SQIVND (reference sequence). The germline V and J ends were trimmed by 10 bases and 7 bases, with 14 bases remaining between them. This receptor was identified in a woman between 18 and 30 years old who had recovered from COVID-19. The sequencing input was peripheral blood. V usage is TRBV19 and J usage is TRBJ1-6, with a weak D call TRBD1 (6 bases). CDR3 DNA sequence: TGTGCCATATCACAGGGAGGGAATTCACCCCTCCACTTT. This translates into CAISQGGNSPLHF.